These 26 T cell receptor beta chains share one sample of origin, sequenced in a study of cytomegalovirus exposure and HLA in healthy donors. The PCR used 60 Vbeta and 13 Jbeta primers. The method was immunoSEQ multiplex PCR; TCRdb's version includes in-frame clones alone and lacks a portion of them. The sample holds about 180,000 clones; 76% are singletons and the top ten take 2% to 3%. Source material: PBMCs. The receptors were gathered from a woman aged 25 to 39 in good health and CMV-seropositive.

The chain has TRBV7-9 and TRBJ2-5; 7 nucleotides align to TRBD2. Germline CDR1 is SEHNR and CDR2 is FQNEAQ (reference sequence). V gave up 5 bases and J gave up 0 bases; unmatched junction bases: 3. The CDR3 has 14 residues. CDR3 DNA sequence: TGTGCCAGCAGCCCTGGACTAGACCAAGAGACCCAGTACTTC. This gives the protein CASSPGLDQETQYF.

The chain links TRBV19 to TRBJ1-3, with 9 bases fitting TRBD1. CDR3 length equals 14 residues. From germline, CDR1 is LNHDA and CDR2 SQIVND (reference sequence). The trim removed 3 bases at V and 7 bases at J, leaving 4 bases unmatched. The CDR3 loop reads CASSMDRGRNTIYF. CDR3 DNA sequence: TGTGCCAGTAGTATGGACAGGGGTCGGAACACCATATATTTT.

In this sample, this clone turned up a few times. This chain uses TRBV25-1 with TRBJ2-7; D is perhaps TRBD1 (6 bases). The CDR3 is 13 residues long. V was pared by 6 bases and J by 4 bases, with 13 bases between. Germline-derived CDR1 and CDR2 are MGHDK and SYGVNS. The CDR3 sequence is CASSRGGTYEQYF. The CDR3 nucleotides read TGTGCCAGCAGCCGAGGGGGAACTTACGAGCAGTACTTC.

V usage is TRBV28 and J usage is TRBJ1-2; TRBD1 matches at 9 bases. The V gene end was trimmed by 10 bases and the J gene end by 7 bases; junction bases not matched to a gene: 19. This CDR3 contains 16 residues. Germline CDR1 and CDR2: MDHEN and SYDVKM. CDR3 in DNA: TGTGCCACCCTGACCGGGACAGGGAGGCGGTGGGGTGGCTACACCTTC. This translates into CATLTGTGRRWGGYTF.

This clone was observed a handful of times. V usage is TRBV2 and J usage is TRBJ1-2; TRBD1 aligns across 9 bases. This CDR3 is built from 16 residues. Germline assignment: CDR1 SNHLY and CDR2 FYNNEI. With V trimmed by 6 bases and J by 1 base, 9 bases remained unmatched. The CDR3 sequence: CASRDGQGIFNYGYTF. As DNA, the CDR3 is TGTGCCAGCAGAGACGGACAGGGGATCTTTAACTATGGCTACACCTTC. Full variable domain (remainder filled in from reference TRBV2 and TRBJ1-2): EPEVTQTPSHQVTQMGQEVILRCVPISNHLYFYWYRQILGQKVEFLVSFYNNEISEKSEIFDDQFSVERPDGSNFTLKIRSTKLEDSAMYFCASRDGQGIFNYGYTFGSGTRLTVV.

This clone was found a few times. This sequence joins TRBV29-1 and TRBJ2-5, with 7 bases identical to TRBD2. Germline V CDR1 and CDR2: SQVTM, ANQGSEA. The CDR3 is 12 amino acids. V shed 4 bases, J shed 5 bases, and the junction held 4 bases outside the gene matches. The CDR3 region has the DNA TGCAGCGTTGGACGGGGAGGGGAGACCCAGTACTTC. This encodes CSVGRGGETQYF.

This clone has a handful of counts. The chain is built from TRBV4-3 and TRBJ1-1; TRBD1 agrees at 8 bases. Per the germline V gene, CDR1 is LGHNA and CDR2 is YSLEER. The ends lost 2 bases at V and 1 base at J; junction bases unmatched: 0. The CDR3 runs to 14 residues. The CDR3 here is CASSQTGGNTEAFF. DNA for the CDR3: TGCGCCAGCAGCCAAACAGGGGGGAACACTGAAGCTTTCTTT.

The chain employs TRBV5-4 and TRBJ2-5; 10 bases align to TRBD1. J gave up 5 bases and V 5 bases, and 6 bases lay outside the gene matches. The CDR3 runs 14 residues. Per germline, CDR1 SGHNT and CDR2 YYREEE (reference sequence). Here the CDR3 DNA reads TGTGCCAGCAGGAGACAGGGGGCGGGGGAGACCCAGTACTTC. Amino acids: CASRRQGAGETQYF.

V and J are TRBV4-1 and TRBJ2-3, with TRBD2 identical over 9 bases. The V segment lost 5 bases and the J segment 3 bases; nucleotides outside the gene matches: 9. Germline V gives CDR1 MGHRA, CDR2 YSYEKL. The CDR3 is made up of 16 amino acids. The CDR3 loop reads CASSISGGPATDTQYF. CDR3 nucleotide sequence: TGCGCCAGCAGCATCAGCGGGGGGCCGGCAACAGATACGCAGTATTTT.

The DNA of the CDR3 is TGTGCCAGCAGCCAAGTTGGCCTAGCGGGGGCCCAAGAGACCCAGTACTTC. Translating it yields CASSQVGLAGAQETQYF. The chain employs TRBV4-2 and TRBJ2-5; TRBD2 agrees at 10 bases. Germline CDR1 and CDR2: LGHNA and YNFKEQ. The ends lost 1 base at V and 1 base at J; junction bases unmatched: 6. The CDR3 consists of 17 residues.

This chain uses TRBV5-1 with TRBJ2-7; 7 bases map to TRBD2. V was pared by 2 bases and J by 9 bases, with 5 bases of the junction left unmatched. From germline, CDR1 is SGHRS and CDR2 YFSETQ. The CDR3 covers 12 residues. The DNA for the CDR3 is TGCGCCAGCAGCTTCCGGGGGGAAGGGCAGTACTTC. This sequence encodes CASSFRGEGQYF.

The chain employs TRBV6-5 and TRBJ2-2, with 7 positions matching TRBD1. With 4 bases clipped from V and 9 bases from J, the junction kept 5 bases outside the gene matches. The V gene's germline CDR1 is MNHEY and CDR2 SVGAGI. CDR3 length: 13 residues. The CDR3: CASSLTGRRELFF. CDR3 sequence (DNA): TGTGCCAGCAGTTTGACAGGGCGTCGGGAGCTGTTTTTT.

V gene TRBV6-1 combines with J gene TRBJ2-7, with D unclear. The germline CDR1 and CDR2 sequences are MNHNS and SASEGT. The CDR3 contains 11 residues. Trimming took 5 bases from V and 4 from J, leaving 6 bases between them. The CDR3 sequence: CASSHQYEQYF. Written as DNA, the CDR3 is TGTGCCAGCAGTCACCAGTACGAGCAGTACTTC.

This clone was found a few times. The chain has TRBV28 and TRBJ1-5, with D perhaps TRBD1 (6 bases). CDR3 length: 13 amino acids. Trimming took off 7 bases at V and 5 bases at J, with 12 bases between the two ends. The germline gives CDR1 MDHEN, CDR2 SYDVKM. CDR3 residues: CASTGAEYQPQHF. CDR3 sequence (DNA): TGTGCCAGCACAGGGGCAGAGTATCAGCCCCAGCATTTT.

This clone was recorded once. This chain connects TRBV7-2 to TRBJ1-2; 7 nucleotides line up with TRBD1. The germline V gene encodes CDR1 SGHTA and CDR2 FQGNSA. Germline trimming cut 1 base from V and 3 bases from J; bases unmatched to any gene: 5. The CDR3 is made up of 15 amino acids. The CDR3 sequence: CASSLEGAVYYGYTF. As DNA, the CDR3 is TGTGCCAGCAGCTTAGAGGGGGCGGTTTACTATGGCTACACCTTC. The complete variable domain, with remaining parts taken from reference TRBV7-2 and TRBJ1-2, reads GAGVSQSPSNKVTEKGKDVELRCDPISGHTALYWYRQSLGQGLEFLIYFQGNSAPDKSGLPSDRFSAERTGGSVSTLTIQRTQQEDSAVYLCASSLEGAVYYGYTFGSGTRLTVV.

As for this clone: The same CDR3 can be traced to other DNA sequences in this sample. V gene TRBV4-1 combines with J gene TRBJ2-4; 9 positions match TRBD2. CDR1 MGHRA and CDR2 YSYEKL come from the germline V gene. The CDR3 runs to 19 residues. Losses at the gene ends were 3 bases for V and 3 bases for J; bases not matched to a gene: 15. CDR3 protein: CASSQRVFSGGPLKNIQYF. The CDR3 DNA sequence: TGCGCCAGCAGCCAGCGGGTTTTCAGCGGGGGGCCTCTCAAAAACATTCAGTACTTC.

The genes are TRBV7-2 and TRBJ1-6; D unclear. The CDR3 spans 13 residues. Trimming took off 1 base at V and 11 bases at J, with 9 bases between the two ends. Germline V CDR1 and CDR2: SGHTA, FQGNSA. CDR3: CASSLVWATPLHF. CDR3 DNA: TGTGCCAGCAGCTTAGTCTGGGCGACACCCCTCCACTTT.

V and J are TRBV10-1 and TRBJ2-4, with a weak D call TRBD2 (5 bases). Germline loops: CDR1 WNHNN, CDR2 SYGVQD (reference sequence). The CDR3 extends over 14 amino acids. The V end lost 2 bases, the J end lost 4 bases, and 9 bases lay between the germline ends. CDR3 coding DNA: TGCGCCAGCAGTGAGGACCGGGGAAAAAACATTCAGTACTTC. This sequence encodes CASSEDRGKNIQYF.

V gene TRBV10-3 combines with J gene TRBJ2-7; possible D gene TRBD2, 5 bases. The ends were cut back, 3 bases at V and 3 bases at J, with 12 bases in the middle. CDR3 length: 14 amino acids. Germline V lookup: CDR1 ENHRY, CDR2 SYGVKD. CDR3 bases: TGTGCCATCAGTGACGGGGTGCTTCGCTACGAGCAGTACTTC. Protein sequence: CAISDGVLRYEQYF.

The J gene is TRBJ2-3, the V gene TRBV5-8; no clear D. The germline gives CDR1 SGHTS, CDR2 YDEGEE. There are 14 residues in the CDR3. V was pared by 4 bases and J by 3 bases, with 12 bases between. The CDR3 loop is CASSSISRTDTQYF. The CDR3 DNA is TGTGCCAGCAGCAGCATCTCTAGGACAGATACGCAGTATTTT.

V and J are TRBV14 and TRBJ2-2, with 9 positions matching TRBD1. The CDR3 is 18 residues long. The V gene end was trimmed by 0 bases and the J gene end by 4 bases; junction bases not matched to a gene: 9. Germline assignment: CDR1 SGHDN and CDR2 FVKESK. CDR3 residues: CASSQDLPGQGSTGELFF. CDR3 DNA: TGTGCCAGCAGCCAAGATTTACCGGGACAGGGCTCCACCGGGGAGCTGTTTTTT.

The gene calls are TRBV5-4 and TRBJ2-7; TRBD1 agrees at 11 bases. J was trimmed by 5 bases and V by 5 bases; bases with no gene match: 9. Germline lookup yields CDR1 SGHNT and CDR2 YYREEE (reference sequence). The CDR3 extends over 15 amino acids. The CDR3 is CASSFTGTGGNEQYF. The CDR3 coding sequence is TGTGCCAGCAGTTTTACCGGGACAGGGGGAAACGAGCAGTACTTC. Variable domain in full (rest from reference TRBV5-4 and TRBJ2-7): ETGVTQSPTHLIKTRGQQVTLRCSSQSGHNTVSWYQQALGQGPQFIFQYYREEENGRGNFPPRFSGLQFPNYSSELNVNALELDDSALYLCASSFTGTGGNEQYFGPGTRLTVT.

This clone was observed a few times. This chain uses TRBV29-1 with TRBJ2-3; 14 bases align to TRBD2. Trimming removed 7 bases from V and 10 bases from J; junction bases left unmatched: 13. The CDR3 extends over 15 amino acids. CDR1 and CDR2 from the germline V gene are SQVTM and ANQGSEA. For the CDR3, the DNA is TGCAGCGCGGAAGGGACTAGCGGGGGCCTCGGTCCGCAGTATTTT. Translation: CSAEGTSGGLGPQYF.

V is TRBV5-6 and J is TRBJ2-7, with 7 bases identical to TRBD1. The CDR3 loop spans 15 amino acids. The V segment lost 1 base and the J segment 3 bases; nucleotides outside the gene matches: 7. Germline V CDR1 and CDR2: SGHDT, YYEEEE. In nucleotides, the CDR3 is TGTGCCAGCAGCTTGATCGGACAGGAGGTCTACGAGCAGTACTTC. Encoded protein: CASSLIGQEVYEQYF.

The chain uses TRBV6-6 and TRBJ1-5; 10 bases match TRBD1. The CDR3 runs to 14 residues. The V segment lost 6 bases and the J segment 7 bases; nucleotides outside the gene matches: 6. The germline V gene has CDR1 MNHNY and CDR2 SVGAGI (reference sequence). The CDR3 spells CASRPDRGIQPQHF. DNA for the CDR3: TGTGCCAGCAGGCCGGACAGGGGGATACAGCCCCAGCATTTT.

This clone was recorded only once. V usage is TRBV19 and J usage is TRBJ2-7; 10 bases align to TRBD1. The germline V gene has CDR1 LNHDA and CDR2 SQIVND (reference sequence). Trimming removed 6 bases from V and 6 bases from J; junction bases left unmatched: 20. CDR3 length: 18 amino acids. CDR3 sequence (DNA): TGTGCCAGTAGCCCGTCGGCCGGGACAGGGGTCACACAAGCCGAGCAGTACTTC. It translates to CASSPSAGTGVTQAEQYF.